Shown below are 19 T cell receptor beta chains from a single sample sequenced in a study of blood T cell repertoires in COVID-19. Sequenced by immunoSEQ multiplex PCR; TCRdb stores in-frame clones only, minus some. The sample lists about 35,000 clones, around 80% occurring once. The sequenced sample consisted of peripheral blood. The receptors originated from a man older than 75 with active or convalescent COVID-19.

The chain couples TRBV5-1 to TRBJ2-5; 7 bases align to TRBD1. Losses at the gene ends were 5 bases for V and 3 bases for J; bases not matched to a gene: 4. The length of the CDR3 is 13 residues. Germline lookup yields CDR1 SGHRS and CDR2 YFSETQ. CDR3 in amino acids: CASSSTGEETQYF. The DNA for the CDR3 is TGCGCCAGCAGTAGTACAGGGGAAGAGACCCAGTACTTC.

The chain carries TRBV27 and TRBJ1-5, with D possibly matching TRBD1 (6 bases). Trimming pared 6 bases from V and 6 bases from J, leaving 12 bases between. CDR1 is MNHEY and CDR2 is SMNVEV in the germline V gene (reference sequence). The CDR3 spans 13 residues. CDR3 amino acids: CASSRQAGQPQHF. CDR3 coding DNA: TGTGCCAGCAGCCGACAGGCCGGTCAGCCCCAGCATTTT.

V usage is TRBV24-1 and J usage is TRBJ2-3; perhaps TRBD2 as D (5 bases). Trimming removed 4 bases from V and 4 bases from J, with 20 bases in between. Germline CDR1 is KGHDR and CDR2 is SFDVKD. CDR3 size: 17 residues. The DNA of the CDR3 is TGTGCCACCAGTGACCCTAGGCGGCCGGGGATTCCAGATACGCAGTATTTT. This translates into CATSDPRRPGIPDTQYF.

In its sample, this clone was seen a few times. V is TRBV19 and J is TRBJ2-5; TRBD1 aligns across 8 bases. Per germline, CDR1 LNHDA and CDR2 SQIVND (reference sequence). The CDR3 consists of 15 residues. Unmatched junction bases numbered 9, after V lost 4 bases and J lost 5 bases. CDR3 loop: CASSTSTGEWETQYF. DNA of the CDR3: TGTGCCAGTAGTACTTCGACAGGGGAATGGGAGACCCAGTACTTC. Drawing the rest from reference TRBV19 and TRBJ2-5, the complete variable domain is DGGITQSPKYLFRKEGQNVTLSCEQNLNHDAMYWYRQDPGQGLRLIYYSQIVNDFQKGDIAEGYSVSREKKESFPLTVTSAQKNPTAFYLCASSTSTGEWETQYFGPGTRLLVL.

As DNA, the CDR3 is TGTGCCACCAGCAGAGATCCAGGGTCACCCCTCCACTTT. The encoded protein is CATSRDPGSPLHF. The rearrangement uses TRBV15 and TRBJ1-6; possibly TRBD1 for D (5 bases). Germline CDR1 reads LNHNV; CDR2 reads YYDKDF (reference sequence). This CDR3 comprises 13 residues. The V gene lost 0 bases and the J gene lost 10 bases, with 7 bases spanning the gap.

The chain recombines TRBV10-3 with TRBJ2-1, with 9 positions matching TRBD2. CDR3 length: 20 amino acids. V lost 2 bases and J lost 11; bases outside the gene matches: 25. Germline-derived CDR1 and CDR2 are ENHRY and SYGVKD. CDR3 residues: CAISEEGLAAERGYGYKQFF. CDR3 sequence (DNA): TGTGCCATCAGTGAGGAGGGACTAGCTGCGGAGCGGGGGTATGGATATAAGCAGTTCTTC.

V and J are TRBV11-1 and TRBJ2-4; 10 positions match TRBD1. This CDR3 comprises 14 residues. Germline CDR1 is SGHAT and CDR2 is FQDESV (reference sequence). V shed 5 bases, J shed 6 bases, and the junction held 4 bases outside the gene matches. As DNA, the CDR3 is TGTGCCAGCAGCAAGGGACAGGGGAGAAACATTCAGTACTTC. Its translation: CASSKGQGRNIQYF.

V is TRBV5-6 and J is TRBJ2-2; TRBD1 matches 7 bases. V lost 5 bases and J lost 1; bases outside the gene matches: 8. The CDR3 totals 16 residues. Germline V gene data show CDR1 as SGHDT and CDR2 as YYEEEE. The CDR3 DNA reads TGTGCCAGCAGTCAACAGGGGTCGGGGAACACCGGGGAGCTGTTTTTT. Protein sequence: CASSQQGSGNTGELFF.

This chain joins TRBV4-2 and TRBJ1-1; 9 positions agree with TRBD1. The junction had 5 bases not matched to a gene; V was cut back by 4 bases and J by 2 bases. The CDR3 is made up of 15 amino acids. The germline V gene has CDR1 LGHNA and CDR2 YNFKEQ. This CDR3 is CASSLQTGGNTEAFF. CDR3 nucleotide sequence: TGTGCCAGCAGCCTTCAGACAGGGGGAAACACTGAAGCTTTCTTT.

CDR3 region: CASSEGGDGEQFF. The CDR3 DNA reads as TGTGCCAGCAGTGAAGGCGGGGACGGTGAGCAGTTCTTC. The chain joins TRBV2 to TRBJ2-1; tentative D call: TRBD2 (6 bases). CDR3 length equals 13 residues. V lost 1 base, J lost 9 bases, and 10 bases lay in between. CDR1 is SNHLY and CDR2 is FYNNEI in the germline V gene.

The rearrangement joins TRBV7-9 to TRBJ1-1; D unclear. The V end was cut by 1 base, the J end by 11 bases, with 11 bases between. Looked up from germline, CDR1 is SEHNR and CDR2 is FQNEAQ (reference sequence). CDR3 length equals 12 residues. CDR3 loop: CASSLGVPGAFF. In DNA form, the CDR3 reads TGTGCCAGCAGCTTAGGGGTCCCGGGGGCTTTCTTT.

This clone was seen only once. The CDR3, as DNA: TGTGCCAGCAGCAAAGAGGGGGCACAGGGGCGGAATTCACCCCTCCACTTT. Protein: CASSKEGAQGRNSPLHF. The chain uses TRBV21-1 and TRBJ1-6; the listed D gene, TRBD1, was not tested against the DNA. TRBV21-1 is deemed a pseudogene. CDR3 length: 17 amino acids.

The chain couples TRBV7-9 to TRBJ2-5; 9 bases align to TRBD1. J lost 5 bases, V lost 5 bases, and 3 bases had no gene match. CDR3 length: 13 amino acids. Germline V gives CDR1 SEHNR, CDR2 FQNEAQ (reference sequence). In nucleotides, the CDR3 is TGTGCCAGCAGCCGGGACAGGGTGGAGACCCAGTACTTC. This translates into CASSRDRVETQYF.

This clone was observed a single time. This chain links TRBV6-5 with TRBJ1-5; a weak D match, TRBD1 (6 bases). The CDR3 spans 15 residues. Germline CDR1 MNHEY, CDR2 SVGAGI. Trimming cost V 8 bases and J 5 bases, with 19 bases left between them. Written as DNA, the CDR3 is TGTGCCAGCGGCAGGGGCGCGGGAGAATATCAGCCCCAGCATTTT. Translated, it gives CASGRGAGEYQPQHF.

The V call is TRBV5-1, the J call TRBJ2-1; 11 bases fit TRBD2. Per the germline V gene, CDR1 is SGHRS and CDR2 is YFSETQ. The junction had 2 bases not matched to a gene; V was cut back by 0 bases and J by 6 bases. The CDR3 runs 15 residues. In DNA, the CDR3 is TGCGCCAGCAGCTTGGACCTAGCGGGAGGCAATGAGCAGTTCTTC. The encoded protein is CASSLDLAGGNEQFF.

The V and J genes are TRBV2 and TRBJ1-4; a weak D match, TRBD1 (6 bases). This CDR3 has 14 amino acids. V was trimmed by 7 bases and J by 8 bases, leaving 17 bases between them. Germline lookup yields CDR1 SNHLY and CDR2 FYNNEI. The CDR3 protein is CASKGGLEVEKLFF. CDR3 nucleotides: TGTGCCAGCAAGGGGGGGTTGGAAGTAGAAAAACTGTTTTTT.

This sequence joins TRBV5-5 and TRBJ2-3, with D tentatively TRBD1 (6 bases). Trimming removed 4 bases at V and 2 bases at J, with 14 bases between. The CDR3 extends over 15 amino acids. Germline-derived CDR1 and CDR2 are SGHKS and YYEKEE (reference sequence). CDR3 region: CASSTTGSPTDTQYF. The CDR3 DNA sequence: TGTGCCAGCAGCACCACAGGGAGCCCCACAGATACGCAGTATTTT.

The chain carries TRBV27 and TRBJ2-1, with 9 bases that match TRBD2. From germline, CDR1 is MNHEY and CDR2 SMNVEV (reference sequence). CDR3 length: 15 amino acids. Trimming cost V 6 bases and J 2 bases; bases outside gene matches: 5. The CDR3 protein is CASRGRTSAYNEQFF. CDR3 nucleotides: TGTGCCAGCAGGGGTCGGACTAGCGCCTACAATGAGCAGTTCTTC.

Only a few counts were recorded for this clone. V gene TRBV18 combines with J gene TRBJ1-1; D might be TRBD1 (5 bases). CDR3 length: 14 amino acids. V was shortened by 2 bases and J by 5 bases, with 12 bases between the two germline ends. Germline lookup yields CDR1 KGHSH and CDR2 LQKENI. The CDR3 loop reads CASSPGARRTEAFF. CDR3 DNA sequence: TGTGCCAGCTCACCAGGGGCAAGGCGGACTGAAGCTTTCTTT.